Below are 25 T cell receptor beta chains sequenced from a single sample in a study of blood T cell repertoires in COVID-19. TCRdb's table, derived via immunoSEQ multiplex PCR, lists solely in-frame clones and lacks some. The table shows about 240,000 clones, with 87% occurring only once. The sample taken for sequencing was peripheral blood. Receptor source: a man aged 60-69 years who had recovered from COVID-19.

A single count supports this clone. V usage is TRBV6-5 and J usage is TRBJ2-2; D possibly corresponds to TRBD1 (5 bases). The CDR3 consists of 11 residues. V was clipped by 6 bases and J by 8 bases, with 7 bases between them. From germline, CDR1 is MNHEY and CDR2 SVGAGI. CDR3 residues: CASRSGGELFF. The CDR3 DNA reads as TGTGCCAGCAGATCAGGGGGGGAGCTGTTTTTT.

The chain combines TRBV5-4 with TRBJ2-5, with 7 nucleotides matching TRBD2. V lost 4 bases, J lost 7 bases, and 13 bases stayed unmatched. This CDR3 is built from 15 residues. The germline CDR1 and CDR2 sequences are SGHNT and YYREEE (reference sequence). This chain's CDR3 is CASSQMPGLRMTQYF. CDR3 bases: TGTGCCAGCAGCCAAATGCCGGGACTACGGATGACCCAGTACTTC.

The chain combines TRBV24-1 with TRBJ2-1, with 8 nucleotides matching TRBD2. The CDR3 covers 14 residues. Germline CDR1 reads KGHDR; CDR2 reads SFDVKD. V lost 6 bases and J lost 3; bases outside the gene matches: 3. The CDR3 region is CATSWRGDYNEQFF. The DNA for the CDR3 is TGTGCCACCAGTTGGCGGGGGGACTACAATGAGCAGTTCTTC.

The chain is built from TRBV30 and TRBJ1-6, with D unresolved. There are 17 residues in the CDR3. Trimming stripped 2 bases from V and 3 bases from J, with 17 bases between. The germline CDR1 and CDR2 sequences are GTSNPN and SVGIG (reference sequence). CDR3 region: CAWSSERSTIYNSPLHF. For the CDR3, the DNA is TGTGCCTGGAGTTCCGAACGGAGCACCATCTATAATTCACCCCTCCACTTT.

The chain links TRBV5-1 to TRBJ2-1, with 9 bases identical to TRBD1. Germline V gene data show CDR1 as SGHRS and CDR2 as YFSETQ. The CDR3 is made up of 21 amino acids. V shed 5 bases, J shed 5 bases, and the junction held 26 bases outside the gene matches. CDR3: CASRRTGDVQTMSSVNNEQFF. The CDR3 bases are TGCGCCAGCAGAAGGACAGGGGACGTACAAACAATGAGCAGTGTAAACAATGAGCAGTTCTTC.

This clone was detected a few times. The chain uses TRBV9 and TRBJ2-7, with D possibly being TRBD2 (8 bases). V was clipped by 2 bases and J by 0 bases, with 15 bases between them. In germline, CDR1 is SGDLS, CDR2 YYNGEE. The length of the CDR3 is 16 residues. The CDR3 DNA reads as TGTGCCAGCAGCGTTAGCGGGACAGCAATCTCCTACGAGCAGTACTTC. It specifies CASSVSGTAISYEQYF.

J is TRBJ1-1 and V is TRBV11-2, with TRBD1 matching over 8 bases. Germline CDR1 reads SGHAT; CDR2 reads FQNNGV. The V and J ends lost 5 bases and 1 base, in that order; junction bases with no gene match: 9. This CDR3 comprises 16 residues. The CDR3 region has the DNA TGTGCCAGCAGCACGGGACAGGCGGGAAGGAACACTGAAGCTTTCTTT. It specifies CASSTGQAGRNTEAFF.

The rearrangement uses TRBV13 and TRBJ2-5; D possibly corresponds to TRBD2 (5 bases). The CDR3 totals 15 residues. V was cut by 1 base and J by 7 bases, with 16 bases left in between. Germline CDR1 reads PRHDT; CDR2 reads FYEKMQ (reference sequence). CDR3 amino acids: CASSLDSDDRGTQYF. The CDR3 bases are TGTGCCAGCAGCTTAGATAGCGACGATCGGGGGACCCAGTACTTC.

This chain links TRBV11-3 with TRBJ2-2; possible D gene TRBD1, 6 bases. The CDR3 spans 16 residues. V lost 0 bases and J lost 3, with 11 bases in between. CDR1 and CDR2 from the germline V gene are SGHNT and YENEEA. CDR3 in amino acids: CASSLDGGADTGELFF. CDR3 nucleotide sequence: TGTGCCAGCAGCTTAGATGGGGGCGCCGACACCGGGGAGCTGTTTTTT. The variable domain in full, completed from reference TRBV11-3 and TRBJ2-2, reads EAGVVQSPRYKIIEKKQPVAFWCNPISGHNTLYWYLQNLGQGPELLIRYENEEAVDDSQLPKDRFSAERLKGVDSTLKIQPAELGDSAVYLCASSLDGGADTGELFFGEGSRLTVL.

This chain uses TRBV6-2 or TRBV6-3 with TRBJ1-6, with TRBD1 matching over 7 bases. The CDR3 consists of 13 residues. The germline V gene has CDR1 MNHEY and CDR2 SVGEGT. V shed 5 bases, J shed 9 bases, and the junction held 4 bases outside the gene matches. The CDR3 is CASSTPGGSPLHF. In DNA form, the CDR3 reads TGTGCCAGCAGTACCCCAGGGGGTTCACCCCTCCACTTT.

This chain connects TRBV2 to TRBJ1-2; 7 bases fit TRBD1. The CDR3 runs to 16 residues. Germline CDR1 reads SNHLY; CDR2 reads FYNNEI. V shed 11 bases, J shed 1 base, and the junction held 16 bases outside the gene matches. The CDR3, as DNA: TGTGCCGTCCCCCGGGACAGAAATGATTATAACTATGGCTACACCTTC. Translation: CAVPRDRNDYNYGYTF.

This sequence joins TRBV24-1 and TRBJ2-3; tentative D call: TRBD1 (5 bases). The ends were cut back, 6 bases at V and 0 bases at J, with 9 bases in the middle. The CDR3 sequence is 14 residues long. Germline V gene data show CDR1 as KGHDR and CDR2 as SFDVKD. The CDR3 region is CATSPTVSTDTQYF. Here the CDR3 DNA reads TGTGCCACCAGTCCGACAGTGAGCACAGATACGCAGTATTTT.

The chain recombines TRBV19 with TRBJ1-1; 8 bases are shared with TRBD1. Trimming took 7 bases from V and 6 from J; bases not matched to a gene: 7. The CDR3 loop spans 13 amino acids. Germline-derived CDR1 and CDR2 are LNHDA and SQIVND (reference sequence). The CDR3 sequence: CASTSGTGPEAFF. CDR3 bases: TGTGCCAGTACCTCTGGGACAGGCCCTGAAGCTTTCTTT. Complete variable domain (other parts from reference TRBV19 and TRBJ1-1): DGGITQSPKYLFRKEGQNVTLSCEQNLNHDAMYWYRQDPGQGLRLIYYSQIVNDFQKGDIAEGYSVSREKKESFPLTVTSAQKNPTAFYLCASTSGTGPEAFFGQGTRLTVV.

This chain joins TRBV28 and TRBJ1-1, with unresolved D. CDR3 length: 14 residues. Germline assignment: CDR1 MDHEN and CDR2 SYDVKM. The germline V and J ends were trimmed by 7 bases and 1 base, with 13 bases remaining between them. The CDR3 DNA reads TGTGCCAGCACACCCTCGAGGGAGAACACTGAAGCTTTCTTT. Amino acid sequence: CASTPSRENTEAFF.

The chain carries TRBV28 and TRBJ1-2, with D possibly TRBD1 on 5 matching bases. Germline V gene sequence: CDR1 MDHEN, CDR2 SYDVKM. This CDR3 is 12 amino acids long. V shed 3 bases and J shed 6 bases, with 8 bases lying between them. For the CDR3, the DNA is TGTGCCAGCAGTTTTTCGGGGGATGGCTACACCTTC. Translating gives CASSFSGDGYTF.

V and J are TRBV27 and TRBJ1-2; 9 bases line up with TRBD1. The J segment lost 7 bases and the V segment lost 2 bases, leaving 5 bases of the junction unmatched. The CDR3 extends over 14 amino acids. The germline CDR1 and CDR2 sequences are MNHEY and SMNVEV (reference sequence). In DNA, the CDR3 is TGTGCCAGCAGTTTAAGGGCGGGACAGGGTGGCTACACCTTC. Its translation: CASSLRAGQGGYTF.

The V gene is TRBV11-3, the J gene TRBJ2-1, with a possible D match to TRBD1 (5 bases). Germline V gene sequence: CDR1 SGHNT, CDR2 YENEEA. The ends were cut back, 4 bases at V and 7 bases at J, with 11 bases in the middle. CDR3 length equals 13 residues. CDR3 bases: TGTGCCAGCAGCTCCCTGCAGGGAAATGAGCAGTTCTTC. Amino acids: CASSSLQGNEQFF.

The J gene is TRBJ1-1, the V gene TRBV5-1, with 11 bases that match TRBD1. CDR1 SGHRS and CDR2 YFSETQ come from the germline V gene. The CDR3 totals 16 residues. V gave up 0 bases and J gave up 6 bases; unmatched junction bases: 7. The CDR3 sequence: CASSLGTGGLGAEAFF. CDR3 bases: TGCGCCAGCAGCTTGGGGACAGGGGGCTTGGGAGCTGAAGCTTTCTTT.

The chain uses TRBV19 and TRBJ1-5; D unresolved. Trimming cost V 5 bases and J 7 bases, with 9 bases left between them. The germline V gene encodes CDR1 LNHDA and CDR2 SQIVND (reference sequence). The CDR3 runs 12 residues. CDR3 DNA sequence: TGTGCCAGTAGTGGGCAATGGCAGCCCCAGCATTTT. Translated, it gives CASSGQWQPQHF.

This clone was recorded once. V is TRBV7-6 and J is TRBJ2-2; TRBD1 is a possible D gene (6 bases). There are 16 residues in the CDR3. V dropped 3 bases and J dropped 5 bases, with 16 bases sitting between them. Germline CDR1 reads SGHVS; CDR2 reads FNYEAQ. CDR3 in amino acids: CASSFSSDSRTGELFF. CDR3 bases: TGTGCCAGCAGCTTTAGTTCGGACAGTCGAACCGGGGAGCTGTTTTTT.

J is TRBJ2-3 and V is TRBV6-5; 11 bases are a match to TRBD1. The germline V gene encodes CDR1 MNHEY and CDR2 SVGAGI. With 10 bases clipped from V and 6 bases from J, the junction kept 3 bases outside the gene matches. The CDR3 sequence is 12 residues long. Written as DNA, the CDR3 is TGTGCCACCCGGACAGGGGGCGATACGCAGTATTTT. Its protein is CATRTGGDTQYF.

The V and J genes are TRBV11-2 and TRBJ1-2, with a tentative D call TRBD1 (6 bases). The V gene's germline CDR1 is SGHAT and CDR2 FQNNGV. Trimming shortened V by 1 base and J by 8 bases, and 17 bases separated the two germline ends. The CDR3 totals 15 residues. In DNA form, the CDR3 reads TGTGCCAGCAGCTTAGCTTCGGGCAGGGGTTACGGCTACACCTTC. Its translation is CASSLASGRGYGYTF.

The chain recombines TRBV19 with TRBJ1-1; 9 bases fit TRBD1. From germline, CDR1 is LNHDA and CDR2 SQIVND (reference sequence). V shed 2 bases, J shed 3 bases, and the junction held 7 bases outside the gene matches. The CDR3 loop spans 16 amino acids. CDR3 DNA sequence: TGTGCCAGTAGTATACGGCTGGACAGGGGACACACTGAAGCTTTCTTT. This codes for CASSIRLDRGHTEAFF.

This sequence joins TRBV5-6 and TRBJ1-4, with D uncertain. V was pared by 3 bases and J by 5 bases, with 17 bases between. Germline CDR1 is SGHDT and CDR2 is YYEEEE. The CDR3 is 16 amino acids. The CDR3 DNA sequence: TGTGCCAGCAGCTGGAATTCCGGGATACAAAATGAAAAACTGTTTTTT. Translated, it gives CASSWNSGIQNEKLFF.

J is TRBJ1-6 and V is TRBV4-1; D remains unclear. CDR1 MGHRA and CDR2 YSYEKL come from the germline V gene. The CDR3 contains 16 residues. V lost 4 bases to trimming and J lost 7 bases, with 17 bases between them. The CDR3, as DNA: TGCGCCAGCAGCCCCGGCTCCGGGAAGAAAAATTCACCCCTCCACTTT. Protein product: CASSPGSGKKNSPLHF.